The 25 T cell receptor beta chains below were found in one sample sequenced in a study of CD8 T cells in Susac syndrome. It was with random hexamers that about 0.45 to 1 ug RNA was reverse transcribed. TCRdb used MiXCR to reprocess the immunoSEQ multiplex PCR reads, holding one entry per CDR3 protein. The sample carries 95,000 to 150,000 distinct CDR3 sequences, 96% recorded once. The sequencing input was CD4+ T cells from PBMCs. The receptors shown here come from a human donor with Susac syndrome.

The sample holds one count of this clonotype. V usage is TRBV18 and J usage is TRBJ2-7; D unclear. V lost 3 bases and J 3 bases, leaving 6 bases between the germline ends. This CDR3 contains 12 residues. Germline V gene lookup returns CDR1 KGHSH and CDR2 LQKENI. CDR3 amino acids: CASSPARYEQYF. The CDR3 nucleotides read TGTGCCAGCTCACCTGCACGCTACGAGCAGTACTTC.

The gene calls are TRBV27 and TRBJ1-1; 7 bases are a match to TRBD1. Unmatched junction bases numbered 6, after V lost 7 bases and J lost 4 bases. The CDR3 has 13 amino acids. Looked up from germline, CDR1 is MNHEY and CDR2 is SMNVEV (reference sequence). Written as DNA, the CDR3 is TGTGCCAGCACTAGGACAGGCAGCACTGAAGCTTTCTTT. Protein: CASTRTGSTEAFF.

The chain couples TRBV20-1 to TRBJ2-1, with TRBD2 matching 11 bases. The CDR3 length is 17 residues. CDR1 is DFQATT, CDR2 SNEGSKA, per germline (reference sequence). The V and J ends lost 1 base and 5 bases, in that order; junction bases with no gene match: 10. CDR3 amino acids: CSARASGRIVLDNEQFF. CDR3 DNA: TGCAGTGCTAGAGCTAGCGGGAGGATAGTTCTAGACAATGAGCAGTTCTTC.

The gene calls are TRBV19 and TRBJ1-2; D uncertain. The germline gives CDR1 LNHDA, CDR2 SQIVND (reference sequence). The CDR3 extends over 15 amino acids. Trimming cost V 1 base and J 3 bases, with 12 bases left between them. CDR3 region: CASSIAANRDYGYTF. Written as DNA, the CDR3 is TGTGCCAGTAGTATAGCGGCGAACAGAGACTATGGCTACACCTTC.

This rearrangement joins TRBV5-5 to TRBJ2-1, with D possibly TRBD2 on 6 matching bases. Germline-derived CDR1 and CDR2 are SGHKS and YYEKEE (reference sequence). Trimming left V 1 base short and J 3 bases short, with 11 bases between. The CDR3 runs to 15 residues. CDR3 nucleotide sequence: TGTGCCAGCAGCTTGAGGGAGGTCGGCTACAATGAGCAGTTCTTC. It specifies CASSLREVGYNEQFF.

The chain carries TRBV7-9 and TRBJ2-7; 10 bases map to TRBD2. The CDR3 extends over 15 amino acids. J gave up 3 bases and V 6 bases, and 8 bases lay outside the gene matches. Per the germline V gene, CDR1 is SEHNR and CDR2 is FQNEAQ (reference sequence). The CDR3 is CASSGTAGGDYEQYF. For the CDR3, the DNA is TGTGCCAGCAGTGGAACAGCGGGAGGGGACTACGAGCAGTACTTC.

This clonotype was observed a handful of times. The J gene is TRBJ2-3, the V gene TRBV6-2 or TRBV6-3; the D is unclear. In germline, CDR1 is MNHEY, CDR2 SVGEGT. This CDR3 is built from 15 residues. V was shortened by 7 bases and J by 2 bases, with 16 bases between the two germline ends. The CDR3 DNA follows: TGTGCCAGCATCAACCCGTCTAGAGACACAGATACGCAGTATTTT. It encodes CASINPSRDTDTQYF.

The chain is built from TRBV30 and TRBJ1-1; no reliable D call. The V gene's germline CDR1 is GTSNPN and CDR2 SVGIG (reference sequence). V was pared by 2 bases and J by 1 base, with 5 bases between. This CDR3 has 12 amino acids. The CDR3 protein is CAWSRWNTEAFF. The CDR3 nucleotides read TGTGCCTGGAGTAGGTGGAACACTGAAGCTTTCTTT.

The DNA of the CDR3 is TGCGCCAGCAGCTTGAGTGTCCCCGGAGGCTACGAGCAGTACTTC. Encoded protein: CASSLSVPGGYEQYF. This chain uses TRBV5-1 with TRBJ2-7; a weak D match, TRBD2 (5 bases). The germline V gene has CDR1 SGHRS and CDR2 YFSETQ. The CDR3 totals 15 residues. The germline V and J ends were trimmed by 1 base and 3 bases, with 14 bases remaining between them.

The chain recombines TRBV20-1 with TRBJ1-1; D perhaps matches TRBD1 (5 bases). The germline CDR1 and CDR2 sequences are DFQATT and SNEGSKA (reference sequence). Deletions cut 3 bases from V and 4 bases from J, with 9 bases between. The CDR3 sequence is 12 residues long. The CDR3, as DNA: TGCAGTGCTAGTACCGGGGGCACTGAAGCTTTCTTT. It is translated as CSASTGGTEAFF.

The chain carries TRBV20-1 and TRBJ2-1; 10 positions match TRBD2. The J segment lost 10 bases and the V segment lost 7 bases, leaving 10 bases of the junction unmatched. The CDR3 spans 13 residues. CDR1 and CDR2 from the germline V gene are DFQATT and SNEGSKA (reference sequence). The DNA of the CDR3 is TGCAGTGGGAGCGGGAGGGCCGAGGGGGAGCAGTTCTTC. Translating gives CSGSGRAEGEQFF.

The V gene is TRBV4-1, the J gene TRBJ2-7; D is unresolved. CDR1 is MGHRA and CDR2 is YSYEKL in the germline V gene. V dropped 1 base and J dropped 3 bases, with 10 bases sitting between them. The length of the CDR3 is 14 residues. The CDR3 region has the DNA TGCGCCAGCAGCCAAGTAGGTGGCAGCTACGAGCAGTACTTC. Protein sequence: CASSQVGGSYEQYF.

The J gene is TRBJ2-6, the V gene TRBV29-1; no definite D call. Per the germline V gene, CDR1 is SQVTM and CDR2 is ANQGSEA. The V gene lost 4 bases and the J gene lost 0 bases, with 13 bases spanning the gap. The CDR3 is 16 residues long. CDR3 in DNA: TGCAGCGTTGGGGGTGTAGGGTTCTCTGGGGCCAACGTCCTGACTTTC. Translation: CSVGGVGFSGANVLTF.

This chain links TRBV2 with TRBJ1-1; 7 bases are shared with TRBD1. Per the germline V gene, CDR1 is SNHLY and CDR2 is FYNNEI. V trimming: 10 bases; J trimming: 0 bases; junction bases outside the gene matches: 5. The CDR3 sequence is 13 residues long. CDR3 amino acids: CATEQGMNTEAFF. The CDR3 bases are TGTGCCACAGAACAGGGGATGAACACTGAAGCTTTCTTT.

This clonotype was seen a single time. The CDR3 is CASSQEALSHNEQFF. CDR3 DNA: TGTGCCAGCAGCCAAGAGGCCCTTTCCCACAATGAGCAGTTCTTC. The V gene is TRBV3-1, the J gene TRBJ2-1; D gene ambiguous. The V end was cut by 0 bases, the J end by 5 bases, with 11 bases between. Germline loops: CDR1 LGHDT, CDR2 YNNKEL (reference sequence). The CDR3 sequence is 15 residues long.

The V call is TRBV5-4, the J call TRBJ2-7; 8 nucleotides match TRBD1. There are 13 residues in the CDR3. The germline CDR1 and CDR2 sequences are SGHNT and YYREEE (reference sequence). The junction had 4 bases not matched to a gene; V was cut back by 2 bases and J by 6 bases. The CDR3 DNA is TGTGCCAGCAGCTTAAATACAGGGGGCGAGCAGTACTTC. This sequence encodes CASSLNTGGEQYF.

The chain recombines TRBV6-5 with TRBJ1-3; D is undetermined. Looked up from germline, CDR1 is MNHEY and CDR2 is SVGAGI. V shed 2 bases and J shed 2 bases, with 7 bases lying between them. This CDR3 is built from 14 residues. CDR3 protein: CASSYASAGNTIYF. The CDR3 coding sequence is TGTGCCAGCAGTTACGCGAGTGCTGGAAACACCATATATTTT.

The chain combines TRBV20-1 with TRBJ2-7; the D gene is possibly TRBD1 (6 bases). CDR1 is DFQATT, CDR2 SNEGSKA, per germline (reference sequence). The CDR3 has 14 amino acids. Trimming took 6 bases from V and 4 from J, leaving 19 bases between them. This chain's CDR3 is CSASGTGSGYEQYF. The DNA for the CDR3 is TGCAGTGCCAGCGGTACAGGGTCCGGATACGAGCAGTACTTC.

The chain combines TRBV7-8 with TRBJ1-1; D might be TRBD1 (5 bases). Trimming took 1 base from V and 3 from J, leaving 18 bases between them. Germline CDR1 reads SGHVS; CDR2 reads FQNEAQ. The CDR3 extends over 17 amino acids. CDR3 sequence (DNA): TGTGCCAGCAGCTTAGTTCGTCCAGGGACGGTCGACACTGAAGCTTTCTTT. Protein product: CASSLVRPGTVDTEAFF.

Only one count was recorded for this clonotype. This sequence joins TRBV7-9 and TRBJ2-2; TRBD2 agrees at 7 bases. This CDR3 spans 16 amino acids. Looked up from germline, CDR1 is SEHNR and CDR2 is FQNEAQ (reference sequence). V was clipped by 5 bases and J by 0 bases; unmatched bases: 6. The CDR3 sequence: CASSGRDAANTGELFF. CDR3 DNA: TGTGCCAGCAGCGGGAGGGACGCAGCGAACACCGGGGAGCTGTTTTTT.

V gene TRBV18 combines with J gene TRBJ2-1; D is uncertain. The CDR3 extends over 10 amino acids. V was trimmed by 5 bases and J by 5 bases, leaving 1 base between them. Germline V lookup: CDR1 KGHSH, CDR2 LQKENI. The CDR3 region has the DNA TGTGCCAGCTCAGACAATGAGCAGTTCTTC. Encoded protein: CASSDNEQFF.

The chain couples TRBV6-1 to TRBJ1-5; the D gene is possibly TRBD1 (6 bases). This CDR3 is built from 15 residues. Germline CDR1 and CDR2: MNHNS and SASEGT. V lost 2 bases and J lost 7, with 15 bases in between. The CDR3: CASSESAGGWQPQHF. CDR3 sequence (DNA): TGTGCCAGCAGTGAATCGGCGGGGGGCTGGCAGCCCCAGCATTTT.

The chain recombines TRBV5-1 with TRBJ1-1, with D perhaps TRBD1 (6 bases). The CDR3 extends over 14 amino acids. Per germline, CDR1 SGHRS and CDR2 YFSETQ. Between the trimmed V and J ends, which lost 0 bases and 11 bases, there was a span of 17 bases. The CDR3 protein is CASSLGNQGGRAFF. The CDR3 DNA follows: TGCGCCAGCAGCTTGGGAAATCAAGGGGGGCGGGCTTTCTTT.

DNA of the CDR3: TGTGCCAGCAGCTTGTACCGGAGGGAGACCCAGTACTTC. Translated, it gives CASSLYRRETQYF. This chain uses TRBV5-6 with TRBJ2-5, with D possibly matching TRBD2 (5 bases). V was cut by 1 base and J by 5 bases, with 9 bases left in between. Germline CDR1 is SGHDT and CDR2 is YYEEEE. CDR3 length: 13 residues.

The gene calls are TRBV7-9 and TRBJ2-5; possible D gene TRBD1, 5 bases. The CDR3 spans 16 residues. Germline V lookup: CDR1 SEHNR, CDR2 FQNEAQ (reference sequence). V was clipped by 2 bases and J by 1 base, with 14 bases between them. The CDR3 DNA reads TGTGCCAGCAGCTTAAAAGGCCAGGGTCCCCAAGAGACCCAGTACTTC. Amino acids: CASSLKGQGPQETQYF.